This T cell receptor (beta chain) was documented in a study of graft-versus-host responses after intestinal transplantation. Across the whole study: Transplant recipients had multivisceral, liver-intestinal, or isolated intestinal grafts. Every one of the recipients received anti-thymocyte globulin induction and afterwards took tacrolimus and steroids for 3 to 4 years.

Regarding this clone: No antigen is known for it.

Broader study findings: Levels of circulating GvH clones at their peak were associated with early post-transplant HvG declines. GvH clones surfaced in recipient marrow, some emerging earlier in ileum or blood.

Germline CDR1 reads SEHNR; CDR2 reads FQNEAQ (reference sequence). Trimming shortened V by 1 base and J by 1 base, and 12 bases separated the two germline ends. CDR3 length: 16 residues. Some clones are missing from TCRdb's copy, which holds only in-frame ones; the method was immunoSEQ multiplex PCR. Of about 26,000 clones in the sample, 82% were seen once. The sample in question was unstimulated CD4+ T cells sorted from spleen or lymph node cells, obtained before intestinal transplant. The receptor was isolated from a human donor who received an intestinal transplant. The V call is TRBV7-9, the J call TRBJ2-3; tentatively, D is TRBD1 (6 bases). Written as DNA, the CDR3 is TGTGCCAGCAGCTTAGAATGGGGGCGAGGCACAGATACGCAGTATTTT. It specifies CASSLEWGRGTDTQYF.